Described below is a single T cell receptor beta chain sequence and its context. This entry is derived from a study of blood T cell repertoires in COVID-19. Study processing details: Amplification from reference gene primers served as the basis for estimated nucleated cell counts. Libraries were prepared by immunoSEQ multiplex PCR; TCRdb keeps only in-frame clonotypes and omits some of them. The V and J calls and clone size were taken over from that table, and D and trimming were inferred from the DNA. The repertoire holds 200,000 to 250,000 clones, with about four fifths as singletons. V was pared by 3 bases and J by 4 bases, with 12 bases between. The germline V gene has CDR1 KGHSH and CDR2 LQKENI. The CDR3 is 14 amino acids.

The V call is TRBV18, the J call TRBJ1-2, with D perhaps matching TRBD1 (6 bases). The sample consisted of peripheral blood. The sequence came from a woman aged 55 to 70 with acute or convalescent COVID-19. The CDR3 sequence is CASSPKTGSYGYTF. The CDR3 region has the DNA TGTGCCAGCTCACCGAAGACAGGCTCCTATGGCTACACCTTC.